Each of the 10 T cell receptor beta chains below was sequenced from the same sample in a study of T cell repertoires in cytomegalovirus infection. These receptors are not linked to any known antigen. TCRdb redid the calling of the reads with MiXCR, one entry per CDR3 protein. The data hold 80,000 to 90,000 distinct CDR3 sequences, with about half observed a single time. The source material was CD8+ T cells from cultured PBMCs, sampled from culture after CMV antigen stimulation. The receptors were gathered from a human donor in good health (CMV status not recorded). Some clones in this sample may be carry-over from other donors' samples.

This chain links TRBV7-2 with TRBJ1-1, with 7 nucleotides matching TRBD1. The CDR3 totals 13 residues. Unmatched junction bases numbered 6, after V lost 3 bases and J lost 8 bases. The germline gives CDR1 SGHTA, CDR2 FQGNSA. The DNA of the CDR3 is TGTGCCAGCAGCTTTTATTCGGGACAGGAAGCTTTCTTT. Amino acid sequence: CASSFYSGQEAFF.

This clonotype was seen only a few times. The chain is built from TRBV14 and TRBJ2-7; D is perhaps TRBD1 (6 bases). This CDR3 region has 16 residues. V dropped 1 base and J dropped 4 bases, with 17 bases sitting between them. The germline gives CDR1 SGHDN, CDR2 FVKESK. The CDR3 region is CASSQVGGDKRYEQYF. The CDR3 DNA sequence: TGTGCCAGCAGCCAAGTCGGTGGGGACAAGAGGTACGAGCAGTACTTC. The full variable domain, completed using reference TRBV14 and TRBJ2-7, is EAGVTQFPSHSVIEKGQTVTLRCDPISGHDNLYWYRRVMGKEIKFLLHFVKESKQDESGMPNNRFLAERTGGTYSTLKVQPAELEDSGVYFCASSQVGGDKRYEQYFGPGTRLTVT.

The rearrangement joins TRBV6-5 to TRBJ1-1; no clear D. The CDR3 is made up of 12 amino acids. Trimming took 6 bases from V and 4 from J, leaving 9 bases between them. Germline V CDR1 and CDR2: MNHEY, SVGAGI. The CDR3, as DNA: TGTGCCAGCAGGAGGGTTAGCACTGAAGCTTTCTTT. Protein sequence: CASRRVSTEAFF.

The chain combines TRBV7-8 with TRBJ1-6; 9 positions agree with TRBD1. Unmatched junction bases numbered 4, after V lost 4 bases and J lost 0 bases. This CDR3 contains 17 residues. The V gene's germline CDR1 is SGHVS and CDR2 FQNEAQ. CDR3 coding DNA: TGTGCCAGCAGCTACAGGGGGCAGGGCTCCTATAATTCACCCCTCCACTTT. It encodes CASSYRGQGSYNSPLHF.

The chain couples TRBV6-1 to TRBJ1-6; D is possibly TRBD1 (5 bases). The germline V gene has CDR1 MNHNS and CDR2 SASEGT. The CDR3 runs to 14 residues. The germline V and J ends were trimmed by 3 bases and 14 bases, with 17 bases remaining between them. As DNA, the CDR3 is TGTGCCAGCAGTGAGGATGACAGCCGGCGCGCCCTCCACTTT. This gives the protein CASSEDDSRRALHF.

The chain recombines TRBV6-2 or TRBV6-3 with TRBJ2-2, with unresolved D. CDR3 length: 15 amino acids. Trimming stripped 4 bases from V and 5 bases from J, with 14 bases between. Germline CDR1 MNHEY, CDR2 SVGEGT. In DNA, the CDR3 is TGTGCCAGCAGTTTCTGGGCCCGAGCGACCGGGGAGCTGTTTTTT. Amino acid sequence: CASSFWARATGELFF.

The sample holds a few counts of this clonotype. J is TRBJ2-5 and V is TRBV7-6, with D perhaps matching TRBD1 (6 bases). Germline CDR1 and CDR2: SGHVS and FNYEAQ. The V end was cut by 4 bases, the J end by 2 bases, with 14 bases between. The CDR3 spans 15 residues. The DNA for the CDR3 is TGTGCCAGCAGCTCGCCCGTCAGGGGTCAAGAGACCCAGTACTTC. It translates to CASSSPVRGQETQYF.

The DNA of the CDR3 is TGCGCCAGCAGCCAGGCAGTAACAACCTACGAGCAGTACTTC. This encodes CASSQAVTTYEQYF. The V gene is TRBV4-1, the J gene TRBJ2-7; D not certain. The CDR3 loop spans 14 amino acids. The V end lost 3 bases, the J end lost 2 bases, and 11 bases lay between the germline ends. The germline V gene has CDR1 MGHRA and CDR2 YSYEKL.

Here the CDR3 reads CSAPRDRTNTGELFF. CDR3 nucleotides: TGCAGTGCACCCCGGGACAGAACGAACACCGGGGAGCTGTTTTTT. The rearrangement links TRBV20-1 to TRBJ2-2; TRBD1 matches at 7 bases. CDR1 is DFQATT and CDR2 is SNEGSKA in the germline V gene (reference sequence). The CDR3 is 15 amino acids. With 6 bases clipped from V and 0 bases from J, the junction kept 7 bases outside the gene matches.

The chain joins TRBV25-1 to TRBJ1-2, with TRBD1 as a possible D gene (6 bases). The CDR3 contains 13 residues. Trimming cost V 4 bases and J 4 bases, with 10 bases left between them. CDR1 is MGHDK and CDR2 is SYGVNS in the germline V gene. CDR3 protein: CASSVGRGYGYTF. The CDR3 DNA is TGTGCCAGCAGTGTTGGCAGGGGCTATGGCTACACCTTC.